These T cell receptor beta chains were read from a single sample in a study of regulatory T cells in long-lasting Graves disease. TCRdb processed the multiplex PCR reads anew with MiXCR; each CDR3 protein has one entry. The sample has approximately 250,000 distinct CDR3 sequences; around 17% are singletons. This specimen was peripheral blood mononuclear cells (PBMCs), taken at new diagnosis, from a patient treated with antithyroid drugs. These receptors were taken from a female donor with Graves disease. The CDR3 runs from the conserved cysteine through the conserved F or W. The D gene is left open where the match is weak. The size field is filled for only some rows; it gives once, few, many or a size class.

>TRBD1|many|TRBJ1-1|TRBV11-3
CASHNRGTEAFF
TGTGCCAGCCATAACAGGGGGACTGAAGCTTTCTTT
>.|many|TRBJ1-4|TRBV6-1
CASSDPAVPGAGGNEKLFF
TGTGCCAGCAGTGACCCCGCGGTTCCGGGCGCTGGGGGAAATGAAAAACTGTTTTTT
>TRBD1|many|TRBJ1-2|TRBV27
CASSPWGGQANYGYTF
TGTGCCAGCAGCCCATGGGGGGGACAGGCTAACTATGGCTACACCTTC
>TRBD2|many|TRBJ2-3|TRBV10-2
CATYLGLAGTDTQYF
TGCGCCACCTATCTGGGACTAGCGGGAACAGATACGCAGTATTTT
>.|many|TRBJ1-6|TRBV3-1
CASSAMAGNNSPLHF
TGTGCCAGCAGCGCCATGGCAGGGAATAATTCACCCCTCCACTTT
>.|many|TRBJ1-2|TRBV13
CASSLGLRGAYGYTF
TGTGCCAGCAGCTTAGGCCTTCGGGGCGCCTATGGCTACACCTTC
>.|many|TRBJ2-3|TRBV20-1
CSARDDSPDTQYF
TGCAGTGCTAGAGACGACAGCCCAGATACGCAGTATTTT
>.|many|TRBJ1-2|TRBV20-1
CSARGRAYGYTF
TGCAGTGCTAGGGGCAGGGCCTATGGCTACACCTTC
>TRBD1|many|TRBJ1-4|TRBV2
CASSVQGQGGEKLFF
TGTGCCAGCAGTGTACAGGGACAGGGAGGTGAAAAACTGTTTTTT
>TRBD1|many|TRBJ1-1|TRBV10-3
CAMGTEMNTEAFF
TGTGCCATGGGGACAGAGATGAACACTGAAGCTTTCTTT
>.|.|TRBJ1-2|TRBV12-3/TRBV12-4
CASSALQGSGYTF
TGTGCCAGCAGTGCCCTGCAGGGTTCCGGCTACACCTTC
>.|many|TRBJ1-1|TRBV7-2
CASSLHPMNTEAFF
TGTGCCAGCAGCTTACACCCCATGAACACTGAAGCTTTCTTT
>TRBD1|many|TRBJ2-5|TRBV24-1
CATSDLSGQGAETQYF
TGTGCCACCAGTGATTTGTCTGGACAGGGGGCGGAGACCCAGTACTTC
>.|many|TRBJ2-7|TRBV30
CATQGPNNYEQYF
TGTGCCACCCAGGGGCCTAACAACTACGAGCAGTACTTC
>.|.|TRBJ2-7|TRBV9
CASSLDGRAGYEQYF
TGTGCCAGCAGCTTGGACGGGAGAGCCGGGTACGAGCAGTACTTC
>TRBD1|many|TRBJ1-2|TRBV2
CASTDRGRLGYGYTF
TGTGCCAGCACAGACAGGGGGCGTCTGGGCTATGGCTACACCTTC
>TRBD2|few|TRBJ2-1|TRBV24-1
CATSDSPSGRFDEQFF
TGTGCCACCAGTGATTCCCCTAGCGGGAGGTTCGATGAGCAGTTCTTC
>.|many|TRBJ1-2|TRBV30
CAWSFRGRGYTF
TGTGCCTGGAGTTTCAGGGGCAGGGGCTACACCTTC
>.|.|TRBJ1-5|TRBV7-6
CASSLGPSQPQHF
TGTGCCAGCAGCTTAGGCCCTTCGCAGCCCCAGCATTTT
>.|many|TRBJ2-1|TRBV11-2
CASSLVGPRGGKFF
TGTGCCAGCAGCTTAGTGGGACCGAGGGGGGGCAAGTTCTTC
>TRBD2|once|TRBJ2-1|TRBV7-2
CASSLVGGTSGSWEQFF
TGTGCCAGCAGCTTAGTAGGGGGGACTAGCGGATCGTGGGAGCAGTTCTTC
>.|few|TRBJ2-3|TRBV6-5
CASSYTSSLDTQYF
TGTGCCAGCAGTTATACTAGCAGTTTGGATACGCAGTATTTT
>.|many|TRBJ1-3|TRBV19
CASSIMDLGNTIYF
TGTGCCAGTAGTATAATGGACCTTGGAAACACCATATATTTT
>.|many|TRBJ1-2|TRBV7-2
CASSLANPGLYGYTF
TGTGCCAGCAGCTTAGCGAACCCGGGGTTGTATGGCTACACCTTC
>TRBD2|many|TRBJ2-2|TRBV11-2
CASSHPLAGGTLNTGELFF
TGTGCCAGCAGCCACCCCTTAGCGGGAGGGACCTTAAACACCGGGGAGCTGTTTTTT
>.|many|TRBJ1-6|TRBV30
CAWSVGPPLHF
TGTGCCTGGAGTGTCGGACCACCCCTCCACTTT
>.|few|TRBJ2-7|TRBV4-3
CASSQGFRSSYEQYF
TGCGCCAGCAGCCAAGGCTTTCGGAGCTCCTACGAGCAGTACTTC
>.|many|TRBJ1-2|TRBV3-1
CASSQGPYGYTF
TGTGCCAGCAGCCAAGGTCCGTATGGCTACACCTTC
>.|few|TRBJ2-2|TRBV11-2
CASRPLANTGELFF
TGTGCCAGCAGGCCACTCGCGAACACCGGGGAGCTGTTTTTT
>.|once|TRBJ1-1|TRBV12-3/TRBV12-4
CASSNSVNTEAFF
TGTGCCAGCAGTAACAGTGTGAACACTGAAGCTTTCTTT
>TRBD1|many|TRBJ2-3|TRBV24-1
CATSDLGQAKDTQYF
TGTGCCACCAGTGATTTAGGACAGGCAAAGGATACGCAGTATTTT
>.|.|TRBJ2-7|TRBV7-6
CTSSPFPGAAPYEQYF
TGTACCAGCAGCCCGTTCCCCGGGGCAGCGCCCTACGAGCAGTACTTC
>.|few|TRBJ2-7|TRBV11-2
CASSPTPAGDYEQYF
TGTGCCAGCAGCCCAACCCCGGCAGGGGACTACGAGCAGTACTTC
>.|many|TRBJ1-5|TRBV2
CASSERRGAQPQHF
TGTGCCAGCAGCGAGAGACGGGGGGCGCAGCCCCAGCATTTT
>.|many|TRBJ2-4|TRBV3-1
CASSQEWDLQNIQYF
TGTGCCAGCAGCCAAGAGTGGGACCTCCAAAACATTCAGTACTTC
>TRBD1|.|TRBJ2-1|TRBV12-3/TRBV12-4
CASRSDRDNEQFF
TGTGCCAGCAGATCGGACAGGGACAATGAGCAGTTCTTC
>.|few|TRBJ2-2|TRBV6-1
CASRPPGQDTGELFF
TGTGCCAGCAGACCCCCGGGACAAGACACCGGGGAGCTGTTTTTT
>TRBD1|once|TRBJ1-2|TRBV3-1
CASSQGTGDMDYGYTF
TGTGCCAGCAGCCAAGGGACAGGGGACATGGACTATGGCTACACCTTC
>.|many|TRBJ2-3|TRBV19
CASSPGTGPDTQYF
TGTGCCAGTAGTCCCGGGACCGGACCAGATACGCAGTATTTT
>TRBD2|many|TRBJ2-1|TRBV12-3/TRBV12-4
CASSLRTRNNEQFF
TGTGCCAGCAGTTTAAGGACTAGAAACAATGAGCAGTTCTTC
>TRBD1|.|TRBJ2-7|TRBV20-1
CSARETGVHEQYF
TGCAGTGCTAGGGAGACAGGGGTCCACGAGCAGTACTTC
>.|.|TRBJ2-5|TRBV20-1
CSARGLRQGPRETQYF
TGCAGTGCTAGAGGCCTCAGGCAGGGACCTCGTGAGACCCAGTACTTC